Each of the 7 T cell receptor beta chains below was sequenced from the same sample in a study of blood T cell repertoires in COVID-19. The protocol was immunoSEQ multiplex PCR, while the TCRdb copy is restricted to in-frame clones and leaves out a portion. The sample includes tens of thousands of clones, approximately 79% seen only once; the top ten take roughly 3.2%. Sequences were obtained from peripheral blood. The source of these receptors is a man in his sixties with acute or convalescent COVID-19.

CDR3 amino acids: CASSEAPQGAYQPQHF. The CDR3 coding sequence is TGTGCCAGCAGTGAAGCCCCACAGGGGGCGTATCAGCCCCAGCATTTT. V usage is TRBV6-1 and J usage is TRBJ1-5; 9 bases match TRBD1. Trimming removed 0 bases from V and 5 bases from J; junction bases left unmatched: 5. The CDR3 is 16 amino acids. Per the germline V gene, CDR1 is MNHNS and CDR2 is SASEGT.

The chain links TRBV2 to TRBJ1-2; D is uncertain. This CDR3 is built from 13 residues. In germline, CDR1 is SNHLY, CDR2 FYNNEI. V was cut by 7 bases and J by 7 bases, with 16 bases left in between. The CDR3 bases are TGTGCCAGCATGATGGGTCTCGCGGGTGGCTACACCTTC. Translated, it gives CASMMGLAGGYTF.

The rearrangement joins TRBV30 to TRBJ2-2; TRBD1 might be the D (6 bases). Germline V gives CDR1 GTSNPN, CDR2 SVGIG (reference sequence). V dropped 6 bases and J dropped 4 bases, with 21 bases sitting between them. The CDR3 is 16 amino acids. In DNA, the CDR3 is TGTGCCTGTACTCGCTCCCAGGGGTCGGTCACCGGGGAGCTGTTTTTT. As protein: CACTRSQGSVTGELFF.

The chain uses TRBV29-1 and TRBJ1-5; 8 bases are shared with TRBD1. This CDR3 has 13 amino acids. CDR1 is SQVTM and CDR2 is ANQGSEA in the germline V gene. After removal of 4 bases from V and 4 bases from J, the junction contained 3 bases not matched to a gene. The CDR3 region is CSVGTGHNQPQHF. DNA for the CDR3: TGCAGCGTTGGGACAGGGCATAATCAGCCCCAGCATTTT.

The chain is built from TRBV28 and TRBJ1-2; the D is unclear. V lost 7 bases to trimming and J lost 7 bases, with 19 bases between them. CDR1 and CDR2 (germline): MDHEN, SYDVKM. The length of the CDR3 is 14 residues. The CDR3 nucleotides read TGTGCCAGCACGGCCTCGCACGTTCGGGGTGGCTACACCTTC. Encoded protein: CASTASHVRGGYTF.

The chain carries TRBV2 and TRBJ1-1, with D unresolved. Germline-derived CDR1 and CDR2 are SNHLY and FYNNEI. The length of the CDR3 is 16 residues. Trimming stripped 4 bases from V and 0 bases from J, with 15 bases between. Here the CDR3 reads CASSVPQRVMNTEAFF. CDR3 sequence (DNA): TGTGCCAGCAGTGTACCACAGAGGGTGATGAACACTGAAGCTTTCTTT.

This clone was seen only once. CDR3 DNA: TGTGCCAGCAGCGCCAGAGCCGGGACAGGGGGCTTTGAGCAGTACTTC. Protein sequence: CASSARAGTGGFEQYF. This rearrangement joins TRBV9 to TRBJ2-7, with TRBD1 matching 12 bases. Germline CDR1 SGDLS, CDR2 YYNGEE. The V and J ends lost 3 bases and 7 bases, in that order; junction bases with no gene match: 11. The CDR3 spans 16 residues.